The 21 T cell receptor beta chains below all came from one sample that was sequenced in a study of blood T cells in healthy people across ages. A second about 7 to 11 cycle PCR used barcoded and J-beta primers. A single record per CDR3 protein comes from TCRdb applying MiXCR to the 5' RACE reads. The repertoire includes over 1.5 million distinct CDR3 sequences, less than 50% of them detected once, and more than 2% sits in the top ten. Sequencing was performed on blood. Receptors originate from a middle-aged woman in good health.

In this sample, this clonotype turned up once. The rearrangement links TRBV29-1 to TRBJ2-3; TRBD2 agrees at 9 bases. Germline values: CDR1 SQVTM, CDR2 ANQGSEA. The junction had 4 bases not matched to a gene; V was cut back by 4 bases and J by 5 bases. The CDR3 is 13 amino acids. Here the CDR3 DNA reads TGCAGCGTTGTGGTAGCGGGGGAAGATACGCAGTATTTT. Residues: CSVVVAGEDTQYF.

There are a few counts of this clonotype. V usage is TRBV10-3 and J usage is TRBJ1-2; perhaps TRBD1 as D (5 bases). The germline V gene encodes CDR1 ENHRY and CDR2 SYGVKD. V was pared by 7 bases and J by 4 bases, with 19 bases between. The CDR3 sequence is 15 residues long. CDR3 amino acids: CAIKSQGQKAYGYTF. CDR3 DNA sequence: TGTGCCATCAAATCCCAGGGTCAGAAAGCCTATGGCTACACCTTC.

The chain is built from TRBV7-3 and TRBJ2-5; 10 bases fit TRBD2. The CDR3 spans 16 residues. J was trimmed by 11 bases and V by 4 bases; bases with no gene match: 16. The germline gives CDR1 SGHTA, CDR2 FQGTGA. The CDR3 DNA reads TGTGCCAGCAGCTCACAAGCGGGGGGGCCCTACAATGAGCAGTACTTC. As protein: CASSSQAGGPYNEQYF.

There are a few counts of this clonotype. The chain uses TRBV5-6 and TRBJ2-3; TRBD1 matches at 10 bases. The ends lost 0 bases at V and 2 bases at J; junction bases unmatched: 12. Germline V gene data show CDR1 as SGHDT and CDR2 as YYEEEE. The CDR3 length is 19 residues. The CDR3 DNA follows: TGTGCCAGCAGCTTGGTATCCGCGTGGGGACAGGGGTACACAGATACGCAGTATTTT. Its protein product is CASSLVSAWGQGYTDTQYF.

Regarding this clonotype: Relative to the germline gene, one junction end is altered; a read error may explain this. This sequence joins TRBV28 and TRBJ2-1; 11 nucleotides line up with TRBD1. From germline, CDR1 is MDHEN and CDR2 SYDVKM. CDR3 length: 15 residues. CDR3 sequence reads: CAGSHSGTGGNEQFF. CDR3 sequence (DNA): TGTGCCGGCAGTCACTCCGGGACAGGGGGGAATGAGCAGTTCTTC.

The chain has TRBV15 and TRBJ1-2, with D possibly being TRBD1 (6 bases). The CDR3 consists of 15 residues. Trimming stripped 0 bases from V and 6 bases from J, with 14 bases between. Germline V lookup: CDR1 LNHNV, CDR2 YYDKDF (reference sequence). Written as DNA, the CDR3 is TGTGCCACCAGCAGAGATCGAGGGGGGTCGGATGGCTACACCTTC. Protein product: CATSRDRGGSDGYTF.

The sample holds a few counts of this clonotype. J is TRBJ1-1 and V is TRBV7-9, with D maybe TRBD1 (5 bases). Trimming shortened V by 0 bases and J by 4 bases, and 6 bases separated the two germline ends. The CDR3 has 13 amino acids. Germline V CDR1 and CDR2: SEHNR, FQNEAQ (reference sequence). CDR3 bases: TGTGCCAGCAGCTTAGCCAGGGTCACTGAAGCTTTCTTT. This translates into CASSLARVTEAFF.

The chain links TRBV5-1 to TRBJ2-1; D is possibly TRBD2 (5 bases). CDR3 length: 15 amino acids. Trimming removed 0 bases at V and 9 bases at J, with 16 bases between. Germline CDR1 SGHRS, CDR2 YFSETQ. CDR3 loop: CASSLGGWTGLEQFF. In nucleotides, the CDR3 is TGCGCCAGCAGCTTGGGTGGCTGGACTGGTCTTGAGCAGTTCTTC.

The J gene is TRBJ1-6, the V gene TRBV9, with 7 bases identical to TRBD1. The CDR3 consists of 15 residues. Trimming removed 4 bases from V and 7 bases from J; junction bases left unmatched: 8. Per germline, CDR1 SGDLS and CDR2 YYNGEE. The CDR3 DNA reads TGTGCCAGCAGCCCCGCTGCAGGGGGAAATTCACCCCTCCACTTT. Translation gives CASSPAAGGNSPLHF. The whole variable domain, filled in from reference TRBV9 and TRBJ1-6, reads DSGVTQTPKHLITATGQRVTLRCSPRSGDLSVYWYQQSLDQGLQFLIQYYNGEERAKGNILERFSAQQFPDLHSELNLSSLELGDSALYFCASSPAAGGNSPLHFGNGTRLTVT.

Comments on this clonotype: One end of the junction does not line up with germline, which may come from a read error. Here the CDR3 reads CTSSLAAGGPYKQYF. The CDR3 nucleotides are TGCACCAGCAGCCTGGCGGCGGGGGGACCTTACAAGCAGTACTTC. The chain carries TRBV5-1 and TRBJ2-5; TRBD2 matches 8 bases. This CDR3 spans 15 amino acids. Germline V lookup: CDR1 SGHRS, CDR2 YFSETQ.

The J gene is TRBJ1-1, the V gene TRBV20-1, with D tentatively TRBD1 (5 bases). The CDR3 runs 11 residues. Germline V gene lookup returns CDR1 DFQATT and CDR2 SNEGSKA (reference sequence). The V end was cut by 7 bases, the J end by 4 bases, with 10 bases between. The CDR3 DNA is TGCAGTGTATTCAGGGCCACTGAAGCTTTCTTT. Translation: CSVFRATEAFF.

This chain connects TRBV5-1 to TRBJ2-1; D may correspond to TRBD1 or TRBD2 (6 bases each). The germline CDR1 and CDR2 sequences are SGHRS and YFSETQ. Trimming pared 1 base from V and 8 bases from J, leaving 16 bases between. This CDR3 region has 15 residues. CDR3 coding DNA: TGCGCCAGCAGCTTGTTTAGGGGGGCTGGCGATGAGCAGTTCTTC. It codes for CASSLFRGAGDEQFF.

The V and J genes are TRBV29-1 and TRBJ1-1, with 10 nucleotides matching TRBD1. The CDR3 totals 12 residues. Trimming took 3 bases from V and 6 from J; bases not matched to a gene: 1. Germline V gives CDR1 SQVTM, CDR2 ANQGSEA. DNA of the CDR3: TGCAGCGTTGAGGGGACAGGGGCTGAAGCTTTCTTT. It encodes CSVEGTGAEAFF.

This chain links TRBV9 with TRBJ2-3; TRBD2 aligns across 9 bases. This CDR3 spans 13 amino acids. In germline, CDR1 is SGDLS, CDR2 YYNGEE. V lost 6 bases, J lost 6 bases, and 5 bases stayed unmatched. In DNA form, the CDR3 reads TGTGCCAGCAAAGCGGGGGGTGGTGATACGCAGTATTTT. Translation: CASKAGGGDTQYF. Together with reference TRBV9 and TRBJ2-3, the CDR3 gives the full variable domain: DSGVTQTPKHLITATGQRVTLRCSPRSGDLSVYWYQQSLDQGLQFLIQYYNGEERAKGNILERFSAQQFPDLHSELNLSSLELGDSALYFCASKAGGGDTQYFGPGTRLTVL.

This clonotype was seen a handful of times. The J gene is TRBJ2-6, the V gene TRBV5-6, with D possibly being TRBD1 (5 bases). Germline V CDR1 and CDR2: SGHDT, YYEEEE. Trimming shortened V by 2 bases and J by 0 bases, and 15 bases separated the two germline ends. This CDR3 is built from 18 residues. The CDR3 DNA follows: TGTGCCAGCAGCTTTATTCGTCCGACAGACTCTGGGGCCAACGTCCTGACTTTC. This encodes CASSFIRPTDSGANVLTF.

Turning to this clonotype: At one end, the junction sequence differs from germline, possibly due to a read error. The rearrangement links TRBV6-2 or TRBV6-3 to TRBJ2-1; 7 bases align to TRBD1. Germline V CDR1 and CDR2: MNHEY, SVGEGT. The CDR3 length is 14 residues. The CDR3 protein is CAGRNRGGDNEQFF. In DNA form, the CDR3 reads TGTGCCGGCAGAAACAGGGGTGGGGACAATGAGCAGTTCTTC.

Only a few counts were recorded for this clonotype. V gene TRBV5-5 combines with J gene TRBJ1-2; no reliable D call. Per germline, CDR1 SGHKS and CDR2 YYEKEE (reference sequence). The CDR3 length is 15 residues. V lost 0 bases to trimming and J lost 2 bases, with 11 bases between them. The CDR3 loop is CASSLAGHSNYGYTF. As DNA, the CDR3 is TGTGCCAGCAGCTTGGCCGGTCACTCCAACTATGGCTACACCTTC.

The gene calls are TRBV5-5 and TRBJ2-1, with D hard to call. The CDR3 runs to 14 residues. The V gene lost 4 bases and the J gene lost 4 bases, with 12 bases spanning the gap. The germline V gene has CDR1 SGHKS and CDR2 YYEKEE (reference sequence). The CDR3 region has the DNA TGTGCCAGCAGCGCCGGATACCCTTACAATGAGCAGTTCTTC. Protein product: CASSAGYPYNEQFF.

This sequence joins TRBV10-3 and TRBJ2-5, with D unclear. Trimming removed 10 bases from V and 0 bases from J, with 12 bases in between. The V gene's germline CDR1 is ENHRY and CDR2 SYGVKD. This CDR3 is 13 amino acids long. This CDR3 is CATRMMDQETQYF. Written as DNA, the CDR3 is TGTGCCACCCGAATGATGGACCAAGAGACCCAGTACTTC.

The chain recombines TRBV20-1 with TRBJ2-7; D is unclear. CDR3 size: 13 residues. Germline V gene sequence: CDR1 DFQATT, CDR2 SNEGSKA (reference sequence). Between the trimmed V and J ends, which lost 0 bases and 6 bases, there was a span of 12 bases. Here the CDR3 reads CSARDSSTFEQYF. The CDR3 DNA reads TGCAGTGCTAGAGATAGTTCGACTTTCGAGCAGTACTTC.

This clonotype appeared a few times. J is TRBJ1-5 and V is TRBV9; D possibly corresponds to TRBD1 (5 bases). Trimming left V 3 bases short and J 5 bases short, with 12 bases between. This CDR3 has 14 residues. Germline assignment: CDR1 SGDLS and CDR2 YYNGEE. For the CDR3, the DNA is TGTGCCAGCAGCGCCCAACTGGGGGATCAGCCCCAGCATTTT. Its translation: CASSAQLGDQPQHF.